The table lists the clone carrying this T cell receptor (beta chain) with many counts. V was clipped by 2 bases and J by 6 bases; unmatched bases: 6. The CDR3 runs to 15 residues. Per germline, CDR1 MNHNS and CDR2 SASEGT. The sample is drawn from a study of CD8 T cells in ankylosing spondylitis. TCRdb re-called the 5' RACE reads with MiXCR, one entry per CDR3 protein. The profile shows about 240,000 distinct CDR3 sequences, over 8.5% of them singletons. The sample consisted of blood, either unsorted or a sorted T cell fraction (not recorded which). The gene calls are TRBV6-1 and TRBJ2-2; 7 nucleotides match TRBD1. The clonotype comes from a male donor with ankylosing spondylitis or in good health (not recorded which). The CDR3 nucleotides read TGTGCCAGCAGTGAAACAGGGGAAGCCGCCGGGGAGCTGTTTTTT. Protein product: CASSETGEAAGELFF.